This is a list of T cell receptor beta chains from one sample in a study of persistence of HIV-infected CD4 T cells. The assay was immunoSEQ multiplex PCR, and TCRdb's table has in-frame clones only and misses some. The sample yields roughly 45,000 clones, roughly 90% seen once. Their target antigens are unknown. Sequenced here: CD4+ T cells sorted from PBMCs after approximately 18-hour stimulation, sampled from a patient who received antiretroviral therapy. These receptors were taken from an adult man with HIV who was CMV-seropositive. CDR3s include the opening cysteine and the closing phenylalanine or tryptophan. D genes are given only for firm matches. Clone size appears in some rows only: once, few, many, or a class for an expanded clone.

v_call: TRBV5-1
clone_size: NA
cdr3_length: 15
j_call: TRBJ1-5
d_call: TRBD1
cdr3_nt: TGCGCCAGCAGCTCCAGTCCCGGGACAGAAAAGCCCCAGCATTTT
cdr3_aa: CASSSSPGTEKPQHF

v_call: TRBV19
clone_size: NA
cdr3_length: 16
j_call: TRBJ2-6
d_call: NA
cdr3_nt: TGTGCCAGTAGTATCAGAGGGGGTCCCGGGGCCAACGTCCTGACTTTC
cdr3_aa: CASSIRGGPGANVLTF

v_call: TRBV28
clone_size: NA
cdr3_length: 15
j_call: TRBJ2-7
d_call: TRBD2
cdr3_nt: TGTGCCAGCAGTGGGACTAGCGGGGGCTCCTACGAGCAGTACTTC
cdr3_aa: CASSGTSGGSYEQYF

v_call: TRBV27
clone_size: NA
cdr3_length: 17
j_call: TRBJ1-6
d_call: TRBD1
cdr3_nt: TGTGCCAGCAGTTCGAGAGGGGGCGCGGGGTATAATTCACCCCTCCACTTT
cdr3_aa: CASSSRGGAGYNSPLHF

v_call: TRBV18
clone_size: NA
cdr3_length: 16
j_call: TRBJ1-1
d_call: NA
cdr3_nt: TGTGCCAGCTCACCACTATCTGGGCTACAGAACACTGAAGCTTTCTTT
cdr3_aa: CASSPLSGLQNTEAFF

v_call: TRBV27
clone_size: NA
cdr3_length: 13
j_call: TRBJ1-1
d_call: NA
cdr3_nt: TGTGCCAGCAGTCCTCGGGCTGTCACTGAAGCTTTCTTT
cdr3_aa: CASSPRAVTEAFF

v_call: TRBV7-2
clone_size: NA
cdr3_length: 13
j_call: TRBJ1-1
d_call: TRBD1
cdr3_nt: TGTGCCAGCAGCTCCGGACAGGGAACTGAAGCTTCCTTT
cdr3_aa: CASSSGQGTEASF

v_call: TRBV28
clone_size: NA
cdr3_length: 15
j_call: TRBJ1-3
d_call: NA
cdr3_nt: TGTGCCAGCAGTTTAGTGACTAACTCTGGAAACACCATATATTTT
cdr3_aa: CASSLVTNSGNTIYF

v_call: TRBV24-1
clone_size: NA
cdr3_length: 15
j_call: TRBJ2-2
d_call: NA
cdr3_nt: TGTGCCACCAGTGATGCGGGCCTTAACACCGGGGAGCTGTTTTTT
cdr3_aa: CATSDAGLNTGELFF

v_call: TRBV29-1
clone_size: NA
cdr3_length: 13
j_call: TRBJ1-4
d_call: NA
cdr3_nt: TGCAGCGCCTCACCCCAATCCGCGGAAAAACTGTTTTTT
cdr3_aa: CSASPQSAEKLFF

v_call: TRBV4-1
clone_size: NA
cdr3_length: 15
j_call: TRBJ1-2
d_call: TRBD1
cdr3_nt: TGCGCCAGCAGCCACCCCGGACAGGGGGCGGGAGGCTACACCTTC
cdr3_aa: CASSHPGQGAGGYTF

v_call: TRBV6-5
clone_size: NA
cdr3_length: 15
j_call: TRBJ2-1
d_call: TRBD1
cdr3_nt: TGTGCCAGCAGTTTTACCCGGACAGGTAACAATGAGCAGTTCTTC
cdr3_aa: CASSFTRTGNNEQFF

v_call: TRBV19
clone_size: NA
cdr3_length: 15
j_call: TRBJ2-7
d_call: NA
cdr3_nt: TGTGCCAGTAGTCCGTCAGGCGCCCTAAGGTACGAGCAGTACTTC
cdr3_aa: CASSPSGALRYEQYF

v_call: TRBV7-3
clone_size: NA
cdr3_length: 15
j_call: TRBJ2-7
d_call: TRBD1
cdr3_nt: TGTGCCAGCAGCTTACAGCCGGGACAGGTCTACGAGCAGTACTTC
cdr3_aa: CASSLQPGQVYEQYF

v_call: TRBV5-5
clone_size: NA
cdr3_length: 15
j_call: TRBJ2-1
d_call: TRBD1
cdr3_nt: TGTGCCAGCAGCTTCCGGGACAGTACTTACAATGAGCAGTTCTTC
cdr3_aa: CASSFRDSTYNEQFF

v_call: TRBV6-4
clone_size: NA
cdr3_length: 11
j_call: TRBJ2-3
d_call: NA
cdr3_nt: TGTGCCAGCAGTGACTCCTATACGCAGTATTTT
cdr3_aa: CASSDSYTQYF

v_call: TRBV5-6
clone_size: once
cdr3_length: 14
j_call: TRBJ1-1
d_call: NA
cdr3_nt: TGTGCCAGCAGCGAAGGGACGGTTAACACTGAAGCTTTCTTT
cdr3_aa: CASSEGTVNTEAFF

v_call: TRBV4-1
clone_size: NA
cdr3_length: 19
j_call: TRBJ1-6
d_call: TRBD1
cdr3_nt: TGCGCCAGCAGCCAAGATGCCGGGACAGGGAGCTCCTATAATTCACCCCTCCACTTT
cdr3_aa: CASSQDAGTGSSYNSPLHF

v_call: TRBV28
clone_size: once
cdr3_length: 13
j_call: TRBJ1-1
d_call: NA
cdr3_nt: TGTGCCAGCCTCACCGGGACCCACACTGAAGCTTTCTTT
cdr3_aa: CASLTGTHTEAFF

v_call: TRBV21-1
clone_size: NA
cdr3_length: 14
j_call: TRBJ1-2
d_call: NA
cdr3_nt: TGTGCCAGCACCCCGGGGGTGGGATTCTATGGCTACACCTTC
cdr3_aa: CASTPGVGFYGYTF

v_call: TRBV6-5
clone_size: NA
cdr3_length: 15
j_call: TRBJ2-7
d_call: NA
cdr3_nt: TGTGCCAGCAGTTACTCCGGGACATCCTCCTACGAGCAGTACTTC
cdr3_aa: CASSYSGTSSYEQYF

v_call: TRBV5-1
clone_size: NA
cdr3_length: 16
j_call: TRBJ2-2
d_call: TRBD2
cdr3_nt: TGCGCCAGCAGCCCTCTAGCGGGGGACACCACCGGGGAGCTGTTTTTT
cdr3_aa: CASSPLAGDTTGELFF

v_call: TRBV19
clone_size: NA
cdr3_length: 14
j_call: TRBJ1-5
d_call: NA
cdr3_nt: TGTGCCAGTAGTATAGAGGCCAGGACTCAGCCCCAGCATTTT
cdr3_aa: CASSIEARTQPQHF

v_call: TRBV2
clone_size: NA
cdr3_length: 16
j_call: TRBJ1-5
d_call: NA
cdr3_nt: TGTGCCAGCAGTGAACGGATGATCACCGGCAATCAGCCCCAGCATTTT
cdr3_aa: CASSERMITGNQPQHF

v_call: TRBV2
clone_size: NA
cdr3_length: 14
j_call: TRBJ2-2
d_call: NA
cdr3_nt: TGTGCCAGCAAGGGCAGATCGAACACCGGGGAGCTGTTTTTT
cdr3_aa: CASKGRSNTGELFF

v_call: TRBV7-9
clone_size: NA
cdr3_length: 13
j_call: TRBJ2-7
d_call: NA
cdr3_nt: TGTGCCAGCAGCCAGGGACCCCCCTACGAGCAGTACTTC
cdr3_aa: CASSQGPPYEQYF

v_call: TRBV7-9
clone_size: NA
cdr3_length: 13
j_call: TRBJ1-2
d_call: NA
cdr3_nt: TGTGCCAGCACTAGACAGGTCGTGGGCGGCTACACCTTC
cdr3_aa: CASTRQVVGGYTF

v_call: TRBV28
clone_size: NA
cdr3_length: 17
j_call: TRBJ2-2
d_call: TRBD2
cdr3_nt: TGTGCCAGCAGTTTAGACTGGGAGCGGGGGGGCTCCGGGGAGCTGTTTTTT
cdr3_aa: CASSLDWERGGSGELFF

v_call: TRBV7-2
clone_size: NA
cdr3_length: 13
j_call: TRBJ1-5
d_call: NA
cdr3_nt: TGTGCCAGCAGCTCAAGACTCAATCAGCCCCAGCATTTT
cdr3_aa: CASSSRLNQPQHF